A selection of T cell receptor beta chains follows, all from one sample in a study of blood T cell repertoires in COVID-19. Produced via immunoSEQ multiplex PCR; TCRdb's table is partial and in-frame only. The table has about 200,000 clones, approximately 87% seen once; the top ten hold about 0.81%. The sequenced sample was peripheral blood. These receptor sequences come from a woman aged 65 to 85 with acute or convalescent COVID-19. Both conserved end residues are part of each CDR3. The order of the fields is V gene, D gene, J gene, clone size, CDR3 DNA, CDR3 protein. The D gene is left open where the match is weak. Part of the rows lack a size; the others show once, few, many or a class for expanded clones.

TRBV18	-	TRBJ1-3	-	TGTGCCAGCTCACCACCGAACAGATCGGGAAACACCATATATTTT	CASSPPNRSGNTIYF
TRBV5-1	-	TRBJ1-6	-	TGCGCCAGCAGCTTGGGGCAACAGGATAATTCACCCCTCCACTTT	CASSLGQQDNSPLHF
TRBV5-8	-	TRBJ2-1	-	TGTGCCAGCAGCCGTGGGCAGTACAATGAGCAGTTCTTC	CASSRGQYNEQFF
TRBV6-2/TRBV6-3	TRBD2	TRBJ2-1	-	TGTGCCAGCAGTTACTCGAGGGGCCTAGCGGGAGCGGGGAATGAGCAGTTCTTC	CASSYSRGLAGAGNEQFF
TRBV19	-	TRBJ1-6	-	TGTGCCAGTAGTTCTCGCCTCGTGCGCGATTCACCCCTCCACTTT	CASSSRLVRDSPLHF
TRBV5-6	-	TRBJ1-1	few	TGTGCCAGTACAGGGTGGGGGTACACTGAAGCTTTCTTT	CASTGWGYTEAFF
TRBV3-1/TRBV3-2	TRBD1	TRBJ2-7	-	TGTGCCAGCAGCTCCACTACAGGGGCCCACGAGCAGTACTTC	CASSSTTGAHEQYF
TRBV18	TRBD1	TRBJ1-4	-	TGTGCCAGCTCACCTGGGACAGGTGTGGAAAAACTGTTTTTT	CASSPGTGVEKLFF
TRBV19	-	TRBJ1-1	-	TGTGCCAGTAGGGCGGATCAGAACACTGAAGCTTTCTTT	CASRADQNTEAFF
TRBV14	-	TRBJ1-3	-	TGTGCCAGCAGCCAAGTAAAAATGGGAGCTAACACCATATATTTT	CASSQVKMGANTIYF
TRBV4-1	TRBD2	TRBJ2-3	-	TGCGCCAGCAGCCGGGGAGGGGGCACAGATACGCAGTATTTT	CASSRGGGTDTQYF
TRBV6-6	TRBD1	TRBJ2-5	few	TGTGCCAGCAGTTACTCGAGAGGGGGCGGGGAGACCCAGTACTTC	CASSYSRGGGETQYF
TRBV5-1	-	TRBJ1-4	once	TGCGCCAGCAGCTTGGCAGATCGTAATGAAAAACTGTTTTTT	CASSLADRNEKLFF
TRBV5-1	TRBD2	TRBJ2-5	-	TGCGCCAGCACAGCTTTCAAGACTAGCGGAGTGGGAGAGACCCAGTACTTC	CASTAFKTSGVGETQYF
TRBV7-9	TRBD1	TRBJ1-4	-	TGTGCCAGCAGCTTACCGGGACAGAACGAAAAACTGTTTTTT	CASSLPGQNEKLFF
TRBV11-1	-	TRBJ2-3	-	TGTGCCAGCAGCTTAGGGCAGGGGCGCACAGATACGCAGTATTTT	CASSLGQGRTDTQYF
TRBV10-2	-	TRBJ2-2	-	TGCGCCAGCAGTGATGGGGGCCAACTGTGGACCGGGGAGCTGTTTTTT	CASSDGGQLWTGELFF
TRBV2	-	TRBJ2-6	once	TGTGCCAGCATAGCCCTGACCTCTGGGGCCAACGTCCTGACTTTC	CASIALTSGANVLTF
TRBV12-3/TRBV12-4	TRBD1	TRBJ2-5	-	TGTGCCAGCACCGCGGACAGGTTCGAGACCCAGTACTTC	CASTADRFETQYF
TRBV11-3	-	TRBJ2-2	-	TGTGCCAGCAGCCCGGGCCCGGCGGGCACCGGGGAGCTGTTTTTT	CASSPGPAGTGELFF
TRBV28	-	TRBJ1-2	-	TGTGCCAGCAGTCCGGGGGGGGACCGCTACTATGGCTACACCTTC	CASSPGGDRYYGYTF
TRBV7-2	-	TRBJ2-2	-	TGTGCCAGCAGCTCTCAGCGTGCCGGGGAGCTGTTTTTT	CASSSQRAGELFF
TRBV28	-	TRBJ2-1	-	TGTGCCAGCAGTTTTGCAGGCCCCTCCTACAATGAGCAGTTCTTC	CASSFAGPSYNEQFF
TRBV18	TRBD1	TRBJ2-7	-	TGTGCCAGCTCACTGCGACAGGGTTACGAGCAGTACTTC	CASSLRQGYEQYF
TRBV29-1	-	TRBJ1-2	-	TGCAGCGCCGGGGGGGATGCCTATGGCTACACCTTC	CSAGGDAYGYTF
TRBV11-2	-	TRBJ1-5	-	TGTGCCAGCAGCTCTACAGGAGACAATCAGCCCCAGCATTTT	CASSSTGDNQPQHF
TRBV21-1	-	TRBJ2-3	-	TGTGCCAGCAGCCCCTGGACAGGGGGTTCCCCAGATACGCAGTATTTT	CASSPWTGGSPDTQYF
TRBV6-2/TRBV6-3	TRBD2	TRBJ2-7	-	TGTGCCAGCAGTGCCATCCTAGCGGGTCCCTACGAGCAGTACTTC	CASSAILAGPYEQYF
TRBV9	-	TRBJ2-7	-	TGTGCCAGCAGCGCCGGGGATCCGGCCTACGAGCAGTACTTC	CASSAGDPAYEQYF
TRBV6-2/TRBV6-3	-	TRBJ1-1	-	TGTGCCAGCAGCCCCAACAGGGACGGCGCTTTCTTT	CASSPNRDGAFF
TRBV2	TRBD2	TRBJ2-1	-	TGTGCCAGCAGTGGACTAGCGGCCAATGAGCAGTTCTTC	CASSGLAANEQFF
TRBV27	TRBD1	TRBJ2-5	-	TGTGCCAGCAGTTCGGCCGGGACAGGCCAAGAGACCCAGTACTTC	CASSSAGTGQETQYF
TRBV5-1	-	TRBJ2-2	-	TGCGCCAGCAGCTTGGCGAAACAGGGGAACACCGGGGAGCTGTTTTTT	CASSLAKQGNTGELFF
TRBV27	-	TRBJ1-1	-	TGTGCCAGCAGTTTGGAGGGGATGAACACTGAAGCTTTCTTT	CASSLEGMNTEAFF
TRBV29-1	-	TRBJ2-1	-	TGCAGTATGGAATGGAGTGGCCTCAATGAGCAGTTCTTC	CSMEWSGLNEQFF
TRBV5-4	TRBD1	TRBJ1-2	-	TGTGCCAGCCACCAGCCGGGACAGGGATCTCTTATCTATGGCTACACCTTC	CASHQPGQGSLIYGYTF